This is a list of T cell receptor beta chains from one sample in a study of OX40 agonist ivuxolimab in advanced cancers. Sequencing was performed with immunoSEQ multiplex PCR; in TCRdb, only in-frame clones are kept and a portion is missing. The repertoire holds about 82,000 clones, roughly 85% seen once, with more than 0.75% in the top ten. The sequenced sample was CD4+ or CD8+ T cells sorted from blood, obtained in a trial of the OX40 agonist ivuxolimab. These receptors originate from an adult with an advanced solid tumor such as melanoma, head and neck, liver or kidney cancer. Both conserved end residues are part of each CDR3. D genes are given only for firm matches. A row's size may be missing; if present it is once, few, many or a size class.

D gene	J gene	V gene	clone size	CDR3 DNA	CDR3 protein
TRBD2	TRBJ2-7	TRBV29-1	.	TGCAGCGCCTTAGCGGGGTCCACCCTCGAGCAGTACTTC	CSALAGSTLEQYF
.	TRBJ1-1	TRBV4-1	.	TGCGCCAGCAGCCAGTCACTACAGGGAGGACGTGGTGAAGCTTTCTTT	CASSQSLQGGRGEAFF
.	TRBJ2-1	TRBV2	once	TGTGCCAGCAGGGGGAATGAGCAGTTCTTC	CASRGNEQFF
TRBD1	TRBJ1-5	TRBV19	.	TGTGCCAGTAGGAAGGACAGGGTCTATCAGCCCCAGCATTTT	CASRKDRVYQPQHF
.	TRBJ2-1	TRBV18	few	TGTGCCAGCTCACCACCGGTGGACAGAAACTCACAGTTCTTC	CASSPPVDRNSQFF
.	TRBJ1-1	TRBV15	few	TGTGCCACAGGACTTTTGACGAACACTGAAGCTTTCTTT	CATGLLTNTEAFF
.	TRBJ1-6	TRBV6-6	.	TGTGCCAGCAGTTACTCCGAAACTAATTCACCCCTCCACTTT	CASSYSETNSPLHF
.	TRBJ1-3	TRBV7-6	.	TGTGCCAGCAGCTTAGTTGAACAGGGATTCAGTGGAAACACCATATATTTT	CASSLVEQGFSGNTIYF
.	TRBJ1-5	TRBV6-1	.	TGTGCCAGCAGACCCAGGGAGGATCAGCCCCAGCATTTT	CASRPREDQPQHF
.	TRBJ1-1	TRBV29-1	.	TGCAGCGTTGAGGGCTTTCCATGGGCTTTCTTT	CSVEGFPWAFF
.	TRBJ1-2	TRBV7-8	.	TGTGCCAGCAGCTTAGCGGAGTCGGCTAACTATGGCTACACCTTC	CASSLAESANYGYTF
.	TRBJ1-5	TRBV30	.	TGTGCCTGGAGTGTGGGCCGGGGACACATTAGCAATCAGCCCCAGCATTTT	CAWSVGRGHISNQPQHF
.	TRBJ2-5	TRBV5-6	.	TGTGCCAGCAGCTCCGTAGAGACCCAGTACTTC	CASSSVETQYF
.	TRBJ1-1	TRBV5-4	.	TGTGCCAGCAGCTTGGCTTCCTCGAACACTGAAGCTTTCTTT	CASSLASSNTEAFF
.	TRBJ2-2	TRBV6-5	.	TGTGCCAGCAGTTACTCGATAGTTAGGGAAACCGGGGAGCTGTTTTTT	CASSYSIVRETGELFF
TRBD1	TRBJ1-4	TRBV10-3	.	TGTGCCATCAGGTCCGGGACAGGGAACGGTAATGAAAAACTGTTTTTT	CAIRSGTGNGNEKLFF
.	TRBJ2-2	TRBV27	.	TGTGCCAGCAGTGGTACAGGGAAGGCCCTAACCGGGGAGCTGTTTTTT	CASSGTGKALTGELFF
.	TRBJ1-4	TRBV6-5	.	TGTGCCAGCAGTGGGCGAGGGGGGGCAGGCGAAAAACTGTTTTTT	CASSGRGGAGEKLFF
TRBD1	TRBJ1-6	TRBV9	.	TGTGCCAGCAGTGGACAGGGGAATAATTCACCCCTCCACTTT	CASSGQGNNSPLHF
.	TRBJ1-5	TRBV19	.	TGTGCCAGTAGTATAAACGGTTATAGCAATCAGCCCCAGCATTTT	CASSINGYSNQPQHF
.	TRBJ1-2	TRBV11-1	.	TGTGCCAGCAGCTTAGATATGGGACCCTATGGCTACACCTTC	CASSLDMGPYGYTF
TRBD1	TRBJ1-2	TRBV20-1	.	TGCAGTGCAGGGGGCGGCTATGGCTACACCTTC	CSAGGGYGYTF
.	TRBJ2-7	TRBV9	.	TGTGCCAGCAACCGGGACACGAGCTCCTACGAGCAGTACTTC	CASNRDTSSYEQYF
TRBD2	TRBJ2-3	TRBV18	.	TGTGCCAGCTCACCACTTGGACTAGCGGGGGACTTCACAGATACGCAGTATTTT	CASSPLGLAGDFTDTQYF
.	TRBJ2-6	TRBV5-1	.	TGCGCCAGCAGCCCGGATCGGGGTTGGGAACCTGGGGCCAACGTCCTGACTTTC	CASSPDRGWEPGANVLTF
TRBD1	TRBJ2-7	TRBV27	.	TGTGCCAGCAGTCCCCAGACAGGGAGTGGATCCTACGAGCAGTACTTC	CASSPQTGSGSYEQYF
.	TRBJ2-5	TRBV6-1	.	TGTGCCAGCAGTGAAACTCCGTACCAAGAGACCCAGTACTTC	CASSETPYQETQYF
.	TRBJ1-4	TRBV19	.	TGTGCCAGTAGTGGCCAGGGGATGAGCGCGGGCGAAAAACTGTTTTTT	CASSGQGMSAGEKLFF
TRBD2	TRBJ2-1	TRBV29-1	.	TGCAGCGTCGAACCTCCCGGGGGGGCCGGAGGTGAGCAGTTCTTC	CSVEPPGGAGGEQFF
TRBD1	TRBJ1-2	TRBV10-3	once	TGTGCCTCTCGGGGGGGACAGACGTTTGGCTACACCTTC	CASRGGQTFGYTF
.	TRBJ2-7	TRBV5-1	.	TGCGCAACTAGGGTGGCGCCCAGCTCCTACGAGCAGTACTTC	CATRVAPSSYEQYF
.	TRBJ1-1	TRBV7-9	.	TGTGCCAGCAGCTTAGCGGCTGAGAACACTGAAGCTTTCTTT	CASSLAAENTEAFF
.	TRBJ1-2	TRBV6-5	.	TGTGCCAGCAGTCAGGGGACTAACTATGGCTACACCTTC	CASSQGTNYGYTF